The sequence of this TCR beta chain was determined in a study of blood T cell repertoires in COVID-19. Profiling relied on immunoSEQ multiplex PCR, and the TCRdb table lists in-frame clones only, not all of them. Seen here are some 200,000 clones, around 80% observed once, and the top ten hold about an eighth. The table lists this clone with a count of one. Germline CDR1 LNHNV, CDR2 YYDKDF (reference sequence). The J segment lost 5 bases and the V segment lost 4 bases, leaving 7 bases of the junction unmatched. The CDR3 consists of 15 residues. This TCR derives from a man aged 25-45 years with active or convalescent COVID-19. The V call is TRBV15, the J call TRBJ1-1; TRBD1 matches at 10 bases. Material: peripheral blood. The CDR3 here is CATSIDRGRSTEAFF. CDR3 nucleotide sequence: TGTGCCACCAGCATTGACAGGGGGCGCTCGACTGAAGCTTTCTTT.